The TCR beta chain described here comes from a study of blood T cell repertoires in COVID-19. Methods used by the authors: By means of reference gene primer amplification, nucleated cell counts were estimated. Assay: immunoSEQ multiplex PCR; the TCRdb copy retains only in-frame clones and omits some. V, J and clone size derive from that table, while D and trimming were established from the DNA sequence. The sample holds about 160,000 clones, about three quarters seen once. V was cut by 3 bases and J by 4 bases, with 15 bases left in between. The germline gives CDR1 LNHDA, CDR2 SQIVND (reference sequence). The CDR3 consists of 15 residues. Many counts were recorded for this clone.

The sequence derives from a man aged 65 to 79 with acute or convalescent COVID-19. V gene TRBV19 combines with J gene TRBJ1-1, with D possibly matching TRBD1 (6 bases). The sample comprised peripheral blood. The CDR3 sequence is CASSIAGATGTEAFF. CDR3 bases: TGTGCCAGTAGTATTGCAGGGGCGACTGGCACTGAAGCTTTCTTT.